The clone carrying this T cell receptor (beta chain) was picked up many times. Germline V gives CDR1 SSHAT, CDR2 FNYEAQ (reference sequence). CDR3 length: 14 amino acids. The V end lost 5 bases, the J end lost 2 bases, and 12 bases lay between the germline ends. Samples came from patients with localized non-small cell lung adenocarcinoma. TCRdb processed the PCR reads anew with MiXCR; each CDR3 protein has one entry. Of around 20,000 distinct CDR3 sequences in the sample, approximately 49% are singletons; the top ten hold 25% to 30%. The sample comes from a study of CD4 and CD8 cells across lung adenocarcinoma regions.

The gene calls are TRBV7-7 and TRBJ2-5, with D perhaps TRBD2 (5 bases). Sequenced sample: CD8+ T cells from the center of a lung tumor. The receptor was derived from a female donor with lung adenocarcinoma. The CD4 and CD8 labels of this study may be unreliable. CDR3 region: CASSPLVSQETQYF. CDR3 sequence (DNA): TGTGCCAGCAGCCCACTAGTCTCACAAGAGACCCAGTACTTC.